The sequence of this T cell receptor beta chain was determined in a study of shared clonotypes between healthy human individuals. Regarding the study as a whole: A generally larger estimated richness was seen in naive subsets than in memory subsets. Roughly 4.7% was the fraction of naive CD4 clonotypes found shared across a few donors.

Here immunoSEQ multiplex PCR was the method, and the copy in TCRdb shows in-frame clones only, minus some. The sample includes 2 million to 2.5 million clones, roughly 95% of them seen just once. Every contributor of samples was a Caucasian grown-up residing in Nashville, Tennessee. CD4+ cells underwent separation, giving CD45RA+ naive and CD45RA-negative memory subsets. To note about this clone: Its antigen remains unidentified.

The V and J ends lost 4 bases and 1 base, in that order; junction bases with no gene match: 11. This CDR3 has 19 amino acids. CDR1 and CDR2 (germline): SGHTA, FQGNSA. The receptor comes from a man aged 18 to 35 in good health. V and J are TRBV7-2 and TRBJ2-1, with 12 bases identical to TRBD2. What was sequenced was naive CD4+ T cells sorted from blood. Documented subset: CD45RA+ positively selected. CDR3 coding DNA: TGTGCCAGCAGCTCCCCGAGTCGACTAGCGGGAGAATCCTACAATGAGCAGTTCTTC. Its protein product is CASSSPSRLAGESYNEQFF.